The rows below give T cell receptor beta chains drawn from one sample of a study of CD8 T cells in Susac syndrome. TCRdb redid the calling of the immunoSEQ multiplex PCR reads with MiXCR, one entry per CDR3 protein. The data contain approximately 80,000 distinct CDR3 sequences, roughly 95% of them singletons. The source material was CD8+ T cells from PBMCs. Receptor source: a human donor with Susac syndrome. Both conserved end residues are part of each CDR3. D genes are given only for firm matches. Size is stated for part of the rows, as once, few or many counts, or as a class when the clone is expanded.

cdr3_nt	cdr3_aa	j_call	v_call	clone_size	d_call
TGTGCCAGCACCCCTAGCATCGGCTATGGCTACACCTTC	CASTPSIGYGYTF	TRBJ1-2	TRBV7-2	.	.
TGTGCCAGCAGTGAAACGACAGGATCCTCCTACGAGCAGTACTTC	CASSETTGSSYEQYF	TRBJ2-7	TRBV3-1	once	.
TGCAGTGCTAGACCGCCCGCCATGAACACTGAAGCTTTCTTT	CSARPPAMNTEAFF	TRBJ1-1	TRBV20-1	once	.
TGTGCCAGCAGTTCCCCGCGACTAGCGGAAAACATTCAGTACTTC	CASSSPRLAENIQYF	TRBJ2-4	TRBV7-9	.	TRBD2
TGTGCCAGCAGCGTAGGGACAGGAGCTAACTATGGCTACACCTTC	CASSVGTGANYGYTF	TRBJ1-2	TRBV9	.	TRBD1
TGTGCCAGCAGCCACCGGGGACTAGCGGGAGAGACCCAGTACTTC	CASSHRGLAGETQYF	TRBJ2-5	TRBV7-2	.	TRBD2
TGTGCCTGTGGGGCTTCCTACGAGCAGTACTTC	CACGASYEQYF	TRBJ2-7	TRBV7-8	.	.
TGTGCCAGCACCGCCCCGACTAGCCGCGAGCAGTACTTC	CASTAPTSREQYF	TRBJ2-7	TRBV9	.	TRBD2
TGTGCCAGCAGCTTAGTCATGGTACGCTACGAGCAGTACTTC	CASSLVMVRYEQYF	TRBJ2-7	TRBV11-2	.	.
TGTGCCAGCAGCTTATTGACAGGGGGCACCTATGGCTACACCTTC	CASSLLTGGTYGYTF	TRBJ1-2	TRBV7-8	.	TRBD1
TGTGCCAGCATACACCGGGACAGTCCCGTCGAGCAGTACTTC	CASIHRDSPVEQYF	TRBJ2-7	TRBV28	.	TRBD1
TGTGCCACCAGCAGAGGAGCCGGGGAGCTGTTTTTT	CATSRGAGELFF	TRBJ2-2	TRBV15	.	.
TGTGCCAGCAGTTACTTGAGGCGAGAGACCCAGTACTTC	CASSYLRRETQYF	TRBJ2-5	TRBV6-2/TRBV6-3	.	.
TGTGCCAGCAGCTTGGATGAGCAGTTCTTC	CASSLDEQFF	TRBJ2-1	TRBV5-8	few	.
TGTGCCAGCAGTGACCGGGACGGTGTCAATGAGCAGTTCTTC	CASSDRDGVNEQFF	TRBJ2-1	TRBV6-5	.	.
TGTGCCAGCAGCGTGGGGACAGCGAACACCGGGGAGCTGTTTTTT	CASSVGTANTGELFF	TRBJ2-2	TRBV9	.	TRBD1
TGTGCCAGCAGCCCGAACTCCTACGAGCAGTACTTC	CASSPNSYEQYF	TRBJ2-7	TRBV6-6	.	.
TGTGCCAGCAGTTTCCAGGGGGGAAACGAGCAGTACTTC	CASSFQGGNEQYF	TRBJ2-7	TRBV27	.	.
TGTGCCAGCAGCCCCACCTTATCTGAGCAGTTCTTC	CASSPTLSEQFF	TRBJ2-1	TRBV6-6	.	.
TGCGCCAGCAGCTTGGTCGGGGGGGCCGCCCCACAAGAGACCCAGTACTTC	CASSLVGGAAPQETQYF	TRBJ2-5	TRBV5-1	.	TRBD2
TGTGCCAGCAGTGGGGCAGGCCGGCGCACTGGCGTTGAAGCTTTCTTT	CASSGAGRRTGVEAFF	TRBJ1-1	TRBV25-1	.	.
TGTGCCAGCAGCTTAGGCTTTAATGAGCAGTTCTTC	CASSLGFNEQFF	TRBJ2-1	TRBV7-9	.	.
TGTGCCAGCAGCGCAGACAGGGTCGAGCAGTACTTC	CASSADRVEQYF	TRBJ2-7	TRBV13	.	TRBD1
TGTGCCAGCAGCTTGGGGGGGCTGCCCTACAATGAGCAGTTCTTC	CASSLGGLPYNEQFF	TRBJ2-1	TRBV5-6	.	.
TGTGCCAGCGGCCCCCGGGAGGGCTATGGCTACACCTTC	CASGPREGYGYTF	TRBJ1-2	TRBV9	.	.
TGTGCCAGTAGTTCTCGGCGGGAGTTCCCCTATGGCTACACCTTC	CASSSRREFPYGYTF	TRBJ1-2	TRBV19	.	.
TGTGCCACCAGCGTCCGGGACAGGGTTAAGGAGCAGTACTTC	CATSVRDRVKEQYF	TRBJ2-7	TRBV15	.	TRBD1
TGTGCCATCAGTGAAGGACTGAAAGAGACCCAGTACTTC	CAISEGLKETQYF	TRBJ2-5	TRBV10-3	.	.
TGTGCCACCAGTGACCGGGGACAACCTGAAGCTTTCTTT	CATSDRGQPEAFF	TRBJ1-1	TRBV24-1	.	.
TGTGCCAGCAGCTTAGACAAGGGGAGGAATTCACCCCTCCACTTT	CASSLDKGRNSPLHF	TRBJ1-6	TRBV11-2	.	.
TGCGCCAGCAGCCTGGGGAACGGGGAGCTGTTTTTT	CASSLGNGELFF	TRBJ2-2	TRBV5-1	.	.
TGTGCCAGCAGCCGCCCCGGGTCCCAGGGGGAAGAGAGTCAGCCCCAGCATTTT	CASSRPGSQGEESQPQHF	TRBJ1-5	TRBV12-3/TRBV12-4	.	TRBD1
TGTGCCAGCAGCGAGGCTAGCGGGGGCTCCTACGAGCAGTACTTC	CASSEASGGSYEQYF	TRBJ2-7	TRBV9	.	TRBD2
TGCAGTGCTAGAGGAGGCAGGGGGATCGAGCAGTACTTC	CSARGGRGIEQYF	TRBJ2-7	TRBV20-1	.	TRBD1
TGTGCCAGCAGCTCGCGCGCGGGCTTAACAGATTCACCCCTCCACTTT	CASSSRAGLTDSPLHF	TRBJ1-6	TRBV7-6	.	.
TGTGCCAGCAACCGAGACGGGGGGAAACCCTACGAGCAGTACTTC	CASNRDGGKPYEQYF	TRBJ2-7	TRBV2	.	TRBD2
TGTGCCAGCAGTGAACGGACACCTCTATATGGGGGCTCCTACGAGCAGTACTTC	CASSERTPLYGGSYEQYF	TRBJ2-7	TRBV6-1	.	.
TGCGCCAGCACCCCATTGGGGGCCCCCGGGGAGCTGTTTTTT	CASTPLGAPGELFF	TRBJ2-2	TRBV5-1	.	.
TGTGCCAGCAGTGAGGGACTAGCGGTCACAGATACGCAGTATTTT	CASSEGLAVTDTQYF	TRBJ2-3	TRBV6-4	.	TRBD2
TGTGCCAGTCGACAGGGGGGGAATGAGCAGTTCTTC	CASRQGGNEQFF	TRBJ2-1	TRBV27	once	TRBD1
TGCAGCGTTGAAGATCGGGCGACCAGGCGGACTGAAGCTTTCTTT	CSVEDRATRRTEAFF	TRBJ1-1	TRBV29-1	.	.
TGCAGTGCTACGGCCGACTCTGGAAACACCATATATTTT	CSATADSGNTIYF	TRBJ1-3	TRBV20-1	once	.
TGTGCCAGCAAGGGGGACAACAATTCACCCCTCCACTTT	CASKGDNNSPLHF	TRBJ1-6	TRBV6-5	.	.
TGTGCCAGCAGCCAAGAAACAGGGCGCTTTTGGGAGCAGTACTTC	CASSQETGRFWEQYF	TRBJ2-7	TRBV14	.	.
TGTGCCAGCATCAGCAGGGGGCTGGGCACTGAAGCTTTCTTT	CASISRGLGTEAFF	TRBJ1-1	TRBV2	.	TRBD1
TGTGCCACCAGCAGAGTCGCTAGCGGCTACGAGCAGTACTTC	CATSRVASGYEQYF	TRBJ2-7	TRBV15	.	TRBD2